A single sample is the source of the 26 T cell receptor beta chains below, sequenced in a study of T cell repertoires in cytomegalovirus infection. One entry per CDR3 protein results from TCRdb running MiXCR on the reads. The sample has 150,000 to 200,000 distinct CDR3 sequences; around 15% are singletons. The sample consisted of PBMCs. Receptor source: a human donor in good health (CMV status not recorded). Some clones in this sample may be carry-over from other donors' samples.

The chain carries TRBV15 and TRBJ2-5; 10 bases align to TRBD1. Germline loops: CDR1 LNHNV, CDR2 YYDKDF (reference sequence). There are 14 residues in the CDR3. V dropped 4 bases and J dropped 3; count of bases not matched to a gene: 2. CDR3 amino acids: CATSTGQGEETQYF. The CDR3 bases are TGTGCCACCAGCACAGGACAGGGGGAAGAGACCCAGTACTTC.

The chain couples TRBV9 to TRBJ2-7, with no clear D. Germline-derived CDR1 and CDR2 are SGDLS and YYNGEE. The V gene lost 0 bases and the J gene lost 1 base, with 8 bases spanning the gap. The CDR3 totals 14 residues. In nucleotides, the CDR3 is TGTGCCAGCAGCGTAGCCTCTGATTCCTACGAGCAGTACTTC. Translated: CASSVASDSYEQYF.

The V and J genes are TRBV5-7 and TRBJ2-7; 7 bases line up with TRBD1. TRBV5-7 is designated an ORF whose function remains uncertain. V was pared by 3 bases and J by 3 bases, with 3 bases of the junction left unmatched. The CDR3 is 13 amino acids. As DNA, the CDR3 is TGTGCCAGCAGCTCTGGACAGGACTACGAGCAGTACTTC. This translates into CASSSGQDYEQYF.

The rearrangement links TRBV10-1 to TRBJ2-5; a possible D gene is TRBD1 (5 bases). V was pared by 0 bases and J by 1 base, with 6 bases between. The germline gives CDR1 WNHNN, CDR2 SYGVQD (reference sequence). The CDR3 is made up of 14 amino acids. CDR3 residues: CASSESQGQETQYF. DNA of the CDR3: TGCGCCAGCAGTGAGTCGCAGGGCCAAGAGACCCAGTACTTC.

The sample holds many counts of this clonotype. The V call is TRBV11-2, the J call TRBJ2-2; D ambiguous. The CDR3 extends over 14 amino acids. V was clipped by 0 bases and J by 5 bases, with 7 bases between them. Germline loops: CDR1 SGHAT, CDR2 FQNNGV. The CDR3 loop reads CASSLDLWTGELFF. CDR3 bases: TGTGCCAGCAGCTTAGATCTGTGGACCGGGGAGCTGTTTTTT.

This clonotype was observed many times. The chain recombines TRBV7-2 with TRBJ2-1; no reliable D call. The CDR3 contains 14 residues. Germline V gene data show CDR1 as SGHTA and CDR2 as FQGNSA. V was clipped by 6 bases and J by 2 bases, with 11 bases between them. CDR3 sequence reads: CASRVRNPYNEQFF. The CDR3 DNA sequence: TGTGCCAGCAGGGTCCGTAACCCCTACAATGAGCAGTTCTTC. The whole variable domain, remainder taken from reference TRBV7-2 and TRBJ2-1, is GAGVSQSPSNKVTEKGKDVELRCDPISGHTALYWYRQSLGQGLEFLIYFQGNSAPDKSGLPSDRFSAERTGGSVSTLTIQRTQQEDSAVYLCASRVRNPYNEQFFGPGTRLTVL.

This clonotype was counted only a few times. The chain recombines TRBV29-1 with TRBJ1-2, with D maybe TRBD1 (6 bases). Germline-derived CDR1 and CDR2 are SQVTM and ANQGSEA. V was trimmed by 0 bases and J by 5 bases, leaving 13 bases between them. The CDR3 extends over 14 amino acids. The CDR3 loop reads CSVEDQDRAYGYTF. In DNA form, the CDR3 reads TGCAGCGTTGAAGATCAGGACAGAGCTTATGGCTACACCTTC. The whole variable domain, filled in from reference TRBV29-1 and TRBJ1-2, reads SAVISQKPSRDICQRGTSLTIQCQVDSQVTMMFWYRQQPGQSLTLIATANQGSEATYESGFVIDKFPISRPNLTFSTLTVSNMSPEDSSIYLCSVEDQDRAYGYTFGSGTRLTVV.

This clonotype has a count of ten or more. J is TRBJ2-2 and V is TRBV7-2, with D perhaps matching TRBD1 or TRBD2 (5 bases each). Trimming pared 5 bases from V and 1 base from J, leaving 11 bases between. The CDR3 totals 15 residues. CDR1 is SGHTA, CDR2 FQGNSA, per germline. CDR3 amino acids: CASSLAGGNTGELFF. CDR3 coding DNA: TGTGCCAGCAGCCTCGCTGGGGGGAACACCGGGGAGCTGTTTTTT.

This clonotype showed up many times. The chain couples TRBV12-3 or TRBV12-4 to TRBJ2-2; a weak D match, TRBD1 (6 bases). CDR3 length equals 15 residues. The V end lost 3 bases, the J end lost 4 bases, and 12 bases lay between the germline ends. CDR3 in amino acids: CASSFQKQGTGELFF. As DNA, the CDR3 is TGTGCCAGCAGTTTTCAGAAACAGGGCACCGGGGAGCTGTTTTTT.

The gene calls are TRBV4-1 and TRBJ1-2, with D perhaps TRBD1 (5 bases). The germline V gene encodes CDR1 MGHRA and CDR2 YSYEKL. This CDR3 has 14 residues. Trimming left V 4 bases short and J 4 bases short, with 13 bases between. The CDR3 coding sequence is TGCGCCAGCAGCCTCTTACCCAGGGTCTATGGCTACACCTTC. This encodes CASSLLPRVYGYTF.

V usage is TRBV7-2 and J usage is TRBJ2-7, with D maybe TRBD2 (6 bases). CDR3 length: 17 amino acids. Germline V gene sequence: CDR1 SGHTA, CDR2 FQGNSA. Deletions cut 4 bases from V and 2 bases from J, with 21 bases between. CDR3 in amino acids: CASSSHHWGDRTYEQYF. CDR3 bases: TGTGCCAGCAGCTCACATCACTGGGGGGATAGGACCTACGAGCAGTACTTC. Supplemented by reference TRBV7-2 and TRBJ2-7, the full variable domain reads GAGVSQSPSNKVTEKGKDVELRCDPISGHTALYWYRQSLGQGLEFLIYFQGNSAPDKSGLPSDRFSAERTGGSVSTLTIQRTQQEDSAVYLCASSSHHWGDRTYEQYFGPGTRLTVT.

In regard to this clonotype: Just one base apart from a much larger clone, this may be a read error. The chain carries TRBV6-1 and TRBJ1-1, with D unclear. Germline V CDR1 and CDR2: MNHNS, SASEGT. The CDR3 covers 13 residues. As DNA, the CDR3 is TGTCCCAGCAGCCATCCCGTGAACACTGAAGCTTTCTTT. This gives the protein CPSSHPVNTEAFF.

This clonotype was observed many times. The rearrangement joins TRBV28 to TRBJ1-5; possible D gene TRBD1, 6 bases. The CDR3 contains 16 residues. V was cut by 5 bases and J by 2 bases, with 16 bases left in between. Looked up from germline, CDR1 is MDHEN and CDR2 is SYDVKM. The CDR3 spells CASSPPTGSRNQPQHF. The CDR3 DNA reads TGTGCCAGCAGTCCGCCTACAGGGAGTCGCAATCAGCCCCAGCATTTT.

Only a few counts were recorded for this clonotype. V and J are TRBV12-3 or TRBV12-4 and TRBJ2-5; possibly TRBD1 for D (6 bases). The CDR3 loop spans 16 amino acids. Trimming removed 3 bases from V and 2 bases from J, with 16 bases in between. DNA of the CDR3: TGTGCCAGCAGTTTGGGGGCGGTGCGAACTCAAGAGACCCAGTACTTC. Translating it yields CASSLGAVRTQETQYF.

The chain has TRBV19 and TRBJ2-7; D tentatively fits TRBD1 or TRBD2 (5 bases each). Germline V gene data show CDR1 as LNHDA and CDR2 as SQIVND (reference sequence). This CDR3 is 15 amino acids long. V was cut by 3 bases and J by 2 bases, with 14 bases left in between. The CDR3 nucleotides are TGTGCCAGTAGTATTCCCGGGACGGCTACCTACGAGCAGTACTTC. Translation gives CASSIPGTATYEQYF.

The chain uses TRBV6-5 and TRBJ2-1; TRBD2 aligns across 10 bases. This CDR3 has 15 residues. The V and J ends lost 4 bases and 7 bases, in that order; junction bases with no gene match: 7. The V gene's germline CDR1 is MNHEY and CDR2 SVGAGI. CDR3: CASSFWSGRANEQFF. CDR3 coding DNA: TGTGCCAGCAGTTTCTGGAGCGGGAGGGCTAATGAGCAGTTCTTC.

The chain recombines TRBV19 with TRBJ1-1; D is unclear. Trimming took 0 bases from V and 1 from J, leaving 9 bases between them. This CDR3 is built from 15 residues. CDR1 is LNHDA, CDR2 SQIVND, per germline (reference sequence). The CDR3 is CASSIDRVGNTEAFF. DNA for the CDR3: TGTGCCAGTAGTATAGATCGGGTCGGGAACACTGAAGCTTTCTTT.

The sample holds many counts of this clonotype. This rearrangement joins TRBV7-9 to TRBJ2-5; 7 nucleotides match TRBD1. The J segment lost 2 bases and the V segment lost 4 bases, leaving 4 bases of the junction unmatched. The CDR3 extends over 14 amino acids. Germline CDR1 reads SEHNR; CDR2 reads FQNEAQ (reference sequence). CDR3 sequence reads: CASSSGTEQETQYF. The CDR3 nucleotides are TGTGCCAGCAGCTCGGGGACAGAGCAAGAGACCCAGTACTTC.

This clonotype was observed many times. This chain links TRBV28 with TRBJ2-1; D is undetermined. The CDR3 sequence is 16 residues long. Germline CDR1 is MDHEN and CDR2 is SYDVKM. V lost 4 bases, J lost 0 bases, and 13 bases lay in between. The CDR3 is CASSSPLDRSYNEQFF. Here the CDR3 DNA reads TGTGCCAGCAGTTCCCCCTTGGACCGCTCCTACAATGAGCAGTTCTTC.

This clonotype was observed many times. The rearrangement joins TRBV7-2 to TRBJ2-5; tentative D call: TRBD2 (5 bases). CDR3 length: 15 amino acids. Trimming left V 3 bases short and J 2 bases short, with 13 bases between. From germline, CDR1 is SGHTA and CDR2 FQGNSA. In DNA form, the CDR3 reads TGTGCCAGCAGCTTGGGTCTAGCCGTACAAGAGACCCAGTACTTC. Amino acids: CASSLGLAVQETQYF. Supplemented by reference TRBV7-2 and TRBJ2-5, the full variable domain reads GAGVSQSPSNKVTEKGKDVELRCDPISGHTALYWYRQSLGQGLEFLIYFQGNSAPDKSGLPSDRFSAERTGGSVSTLTIQRTQQEDSAVYLCASSLGLAVQETQYFGPGTRLLVL.

This clonotype was counted at least ten times. V usage is TRBV7-9 and J usage is TRBJ1-6, with no clear D. Germline V gives CDR1 SEHNR, CDR2 FQNEAQ (reference sequence). V was trimmed by 5 bases and J by 0 bases, leaving 14 bases between them. CDR3 length equals 17 residues. The CDR3 DNA reads TGTGCCAGCAGCCTCCGGGAGTTGAGCTCCTATAATTCACCCCTCCACTTT. Translated: CASSLRELSSYNSPLHF.

This chain joins TRBV20-1 and TRBJ2-5; 7 bases line up with TRBD1. The germline V gene has CDR1 DFQATT and CDR2 SNEGSKA (reference sequence). V gave up 1 base and J gave up 5 bases; unmatched junction bases: 4. The CDR3 consists of 13 residues. CDR3 sequence (DNA): TGCAGTGCTAGAGTTAACAGGGGTGAGACCCAGTACTTC. It translates to CSARVNRGETQYF.

Only a few counts were recorded for this clonotype. The genes are TRBV10-2 and TRBJ1-2; the D is unclear. Trimming stripped 0 bases from V and 4 bases from J, with 15 bases between. The CDR3 consists of 16 residues. Germline V gene sequence: CDR1 WSHSY, CDR2 SAAADI. The CDR3 bases are TGCGCCAGCAGTGAGTCGAGACGGCTTGGCGGCTATGGCTACACCTTC. Its translation: CASSESRRLGGYGYTF.

In this sample, this clonotype turned up many times. The chain uses TRBV12-5 and TRBJ1-5, with a weak D call TRBD1 (5 bases). The length of the CDR3 is 13 residues. Germline CDR1 is LGHNT and CDR2 is FRNRAP. The V end was cut by 2 bases, the J end by 11 bases, with 13 bases between. CDR3 coding DNA: TGTGCTAGTGGTTTGCAGGGTGTAGAATCCCAGCATTTT. Translated, it gives CASGLQGVESQHF.

In its sample, this clonotype was seen a few times. The rearrangement joins TRBV29-1 to TRBJ2-7, with a tentative D call TRBD2 (5 bases). The V gene lost 3 bases and the J gene lost 6 bases, with 18 bases spanning the gap. CDR1 is SQVTM and CDR2 is ANQGSEA in the germline V gene. The CDR3 loop spans 14 amino acids. The CDR3 loop reads CSVDPSGMLSEQYF. CDR3 in DNA: TGCAGCGTTGACCCGTCGGGGATGCTTTCCGAGCAGTACTTC.

The sample holds many counts of this clonotype. The V call is TRBV30, the J call TRBJ2-7; a possible D gene is TRBD2 (5 bases). The V gene's germline CDR1 is GTSNPN and CDR2 SVGIG (reference sequence). The CDR3 is 17 amino acids. Trimming cost V 4 bases and J 1 base, with 23 bases left between them. DNA of the CDR3: TGTGCCTGGACCTCCCTCGGGGAAAACCCTCGATCCTACGAGCAGTACTTC. It specifies CAWTSLGENPRSYEQYF.